This paragraph reports one T cell receptor (beta chain). The data derive from a study of CXCR3-negative and CXCR3-positive naive CD8 T cells. The CDR3 totals 13 residues. Via 5' RACE with UMI labels, TRB cDNA libraries were prepared. Following a re-call of the 5' RACE reads, TCRdb has one entry per CDR3 protein and lacks DNA. This sample's clone table lists 40,000 to 45,000 distinct CDR3 sequences. Sorting was done in triplicate for each CD8+ T cell subset (roughly 320,000 cells each). The sample was memory CD8+ T cells from blood. The chain carries TRBV12-3 or TRBV12-4 and TRBJ2-1. The receptor was derived from a human donor in good health. Some clones in this sample may be carry-over from other donors' samples. The CDR3 reads CASSLLGFNEQFF.